This T cell receptor (beta chain) comes out of a study of blood T cell repertoires in COVID-19. Study-wide background: The United States, Italy and Spain provided the acute and convalescent COVID-19 samples.

Under the authors' procedure: Amplified reference gene primers provided the basis for estimating nucleated cell counts. Profiled with immunoSEQ multiplex PCR; TCRdb holds only in-frame clones, not every one. The D gene and trimming were derived from the DNA, and the V and J assignments and clone size from that table. The table lists about 140,000 clones, under 85% of them singletons. V dropped 5 bases and J dropped 2 bases, with 10 bases sitting between them. The CDR3 consists of 14 residues. Germline V lookup: CDR1 SGHRS, CDR2 YFSETQ. Sequenced sample: peripheral blood. The TCR was taken from a human donor in a cohort sampled during active COVID-19. V and J are TRBV5-1 and TRBJ2-2, with D maybe TRBD1 (5 bases). The CDR3 region is CASRRGLNTGELFF. The CDR3 DNA reads TGCGCCAGCAGAAGGGGCTTAAACACCGGGGAGCTGTTTTTT.